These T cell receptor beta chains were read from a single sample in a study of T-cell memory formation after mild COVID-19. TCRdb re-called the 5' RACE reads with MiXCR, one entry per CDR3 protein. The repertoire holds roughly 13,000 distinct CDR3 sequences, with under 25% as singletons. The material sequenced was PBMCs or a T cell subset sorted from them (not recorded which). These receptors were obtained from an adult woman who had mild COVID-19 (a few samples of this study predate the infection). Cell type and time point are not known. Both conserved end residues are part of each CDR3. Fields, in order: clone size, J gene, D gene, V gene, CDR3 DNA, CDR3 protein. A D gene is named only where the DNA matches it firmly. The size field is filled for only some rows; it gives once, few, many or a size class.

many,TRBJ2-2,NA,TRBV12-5,TGTGCTAGTGAAGGGGGAAGTAGCACCGGGGAGCTGTTTTTT,CASEGGSSTGELFF
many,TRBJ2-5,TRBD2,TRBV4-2,TGTGCCAGCAGCCAAGATGTGGCGGGACTAGGCCGAGAGACCCAGTACTTC,CASSQDVAGLGRETQYF
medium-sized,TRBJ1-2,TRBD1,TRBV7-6,TGTGCCAGCAGCCCAGGGACAGGGTTTGGCTACACCTTC,CASSPGTGFGYTF
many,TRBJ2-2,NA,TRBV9,TGTGCCAGCAGCGTAGCTTCGACAGGATGGGTCACCGGGGAGCTGTTTTTT,CASSVASTGWVTGELFF
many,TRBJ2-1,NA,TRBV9,TGTGCCAGCAGGAGCGGGCATGATCCCTACAATGAGCAGTTCTTC,CASRSGHDPYNEQFF
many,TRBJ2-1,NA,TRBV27,TGTGCCAGCAGATTAAGCTCCTACAATGAGCAGTTCTTC,CASRLSSYNEQFF
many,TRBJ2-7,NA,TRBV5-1,TGCGCCAGCAGACTTTGGGAGTGGCCACCTGATGAGCAGTACTTC,CASRLWEWPPDEQYF
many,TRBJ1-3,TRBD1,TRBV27,TGTGCCAGCAGTGCGGACAGGGTTGGAAACACCATATATTTT,CASSADRVGNTIYF
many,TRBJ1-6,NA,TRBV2,TGTGCCAGCATCCCGAGACAGTCTGGTTGGTCACCCCTCCACTTT,CASIPRQSGWSPLHF
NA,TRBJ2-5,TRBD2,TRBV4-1,TGCGCCAGCAGCCAAGGGGCGGGAGGGGTTTCAGAGACCCAGTACTTC,CASSQGAGGVSETQYF
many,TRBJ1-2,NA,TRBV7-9,TGTGCCAGCAGCTTATTCGGGGAAGCTAACTATGGCTACACCTTC,CASSLFGEANYGYTF
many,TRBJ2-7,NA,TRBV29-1,TGCAGCGTTGTAGCAGGTTCCTACGAGCAGTACTTC,CSVVAGSYEQYF
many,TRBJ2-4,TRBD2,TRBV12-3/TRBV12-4,TGTGCCAGCAGTTCGCACGGACTAGACGCCAAAAACATTCAGTACTTC,CASSSHGLDAKNIQYF
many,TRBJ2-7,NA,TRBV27,TGTGCCAGCAGTTTATCCCTTGGTCCTCAGGAGGTCGTGGACGAGCAGTACTTC,CASSLSLGPQEVVDEQYF
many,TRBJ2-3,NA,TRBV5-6,TGTGCCAGCAGCTTAAACGCCGATACGCAGTATTTT,CASSLNADTQYF
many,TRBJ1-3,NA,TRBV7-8,TGTGCCAGCCGAAAGTGGAGGAGCTCTGGAAACACCATATATTTT,CASRKWRSSGNTIYF
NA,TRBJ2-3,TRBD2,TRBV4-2,TGTGCCAGCAGCCAAGCGGCAGCGGGAGCGGATACGCAGTATTTT,CASSQAAAGADTQYF
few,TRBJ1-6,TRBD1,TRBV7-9,TGTGCCAGCAGCCGGGGACAGGGTCCCTATAATTCACCCCTCCACTTT,CASSRGQGPYNSPLHF
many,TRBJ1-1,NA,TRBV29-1,TGCAGCGTTGAAGGGGACACTGAAGCTTTCTTT,CSVEGDTEAFF
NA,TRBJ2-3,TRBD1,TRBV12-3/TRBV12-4,TGTGCCAGCAGTCTGGCAGGGGGCGCAACAGATACGCAGTATTTT,CASSLAGGATDTQYF
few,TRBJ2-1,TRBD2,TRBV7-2,TGTGCCAGCAGTTTCGGACTAGCGGGTGGGAATGAGCAGTTCTTC,CASSFGLAGGNEQFF
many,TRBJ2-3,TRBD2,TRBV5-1,TGCGCCAGCAGCCCCGTCTACGCCGGGACTAGCGGGAGGACAGATACGCAGTATTTT,CASSPVYAGTSGRTDTQYF
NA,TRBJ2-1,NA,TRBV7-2,TGTGCCAGCAGCAGAGCCGGAAGCTCCTACAATGAGCAGTTCTTC,CASSRAGSSYNEQFF
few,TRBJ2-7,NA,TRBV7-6,TGTGCCAGCAGCCCCTCGCAGGTCTCCTACGAGCAGTACTTC,CASSPSQVSYEQYF
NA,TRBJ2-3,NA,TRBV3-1,TGTGCCAGCAGCCAAGGTCGGGGCGCAGATACGCAGTATTTT,CASSQGRGADTQYF
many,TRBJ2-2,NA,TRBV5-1,TGCGCCAGCAGCTTGGATTCTTTCCACACCGGGGAGCTGTTTTTT,CASSLDSFHTGELFF